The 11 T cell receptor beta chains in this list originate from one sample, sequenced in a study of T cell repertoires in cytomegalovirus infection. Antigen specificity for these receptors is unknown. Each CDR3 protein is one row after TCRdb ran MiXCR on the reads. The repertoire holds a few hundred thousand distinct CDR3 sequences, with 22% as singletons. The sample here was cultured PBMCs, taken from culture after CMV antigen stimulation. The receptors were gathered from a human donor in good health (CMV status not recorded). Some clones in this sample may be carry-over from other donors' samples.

CDR3 coding DNA: TGTGCCAGCAGCCAAACAGGGGCCCTCTCTGGAAACACCATATATTTT. Protein sequence: CASSQTGALSGNTIYF. This chain connects TRBV14 to TRBJ1-3, with TRBD1 matching 7 bases. The germline gives CDR1 SGHDN, CDR2 FVKESK. Losses at the gene ends were 2 bases for V and 0 bases for J; bases not matched to a gene: 4. The CDR3 has 16 amino acids.

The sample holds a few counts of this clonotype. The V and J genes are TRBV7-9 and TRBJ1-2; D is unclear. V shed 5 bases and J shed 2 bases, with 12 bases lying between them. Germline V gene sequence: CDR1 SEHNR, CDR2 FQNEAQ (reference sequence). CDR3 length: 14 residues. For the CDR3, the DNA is TGTGCCAGCAGCCTACGGTCGACGAACTATGGCTACACCTTC. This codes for CASSLRSTNYGYTF.

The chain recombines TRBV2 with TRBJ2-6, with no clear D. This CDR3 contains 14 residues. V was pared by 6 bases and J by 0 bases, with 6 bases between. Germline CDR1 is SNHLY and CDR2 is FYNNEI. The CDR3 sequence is CASRQSSGANVLTF. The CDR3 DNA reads TGTGCCAGCAGGCAATCCTCTGGGGCCAACGTCCTGACTTTC.

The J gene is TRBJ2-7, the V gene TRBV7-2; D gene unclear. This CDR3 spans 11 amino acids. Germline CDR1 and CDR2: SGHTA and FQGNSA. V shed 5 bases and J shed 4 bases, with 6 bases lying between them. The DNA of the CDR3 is TGTGCCAGCAGCGCCGAATACGAGCAGTACTTC. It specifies CASSAEYEQYF.

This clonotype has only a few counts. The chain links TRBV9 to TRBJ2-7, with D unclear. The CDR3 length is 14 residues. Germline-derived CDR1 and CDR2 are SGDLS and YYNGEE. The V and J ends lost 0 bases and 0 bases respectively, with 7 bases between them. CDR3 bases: TGTGCCAGCAGCGTAGACTGGGGCTCCTACGAGCAGTACTTC. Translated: CASSVDWGSYEQYF.

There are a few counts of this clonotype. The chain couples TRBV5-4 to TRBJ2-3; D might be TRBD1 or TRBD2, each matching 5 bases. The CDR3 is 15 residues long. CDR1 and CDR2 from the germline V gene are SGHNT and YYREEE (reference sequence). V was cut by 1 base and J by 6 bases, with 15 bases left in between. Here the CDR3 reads CASSLTPGTYDTQYF. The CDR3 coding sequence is TGTGCCAGCAGCTTGACCCCCGGGACGTACGATACGCAGTATTTT.

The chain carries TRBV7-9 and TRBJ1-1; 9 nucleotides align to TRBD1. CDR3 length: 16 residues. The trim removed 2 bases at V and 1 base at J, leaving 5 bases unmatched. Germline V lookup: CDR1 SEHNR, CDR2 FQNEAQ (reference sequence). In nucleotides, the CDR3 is TGTGCCAGCAGCTTAACTACGACAGGGGGGAACACTGAAGCTTTCTTT. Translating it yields CASSLTTTGGNTEAFF.

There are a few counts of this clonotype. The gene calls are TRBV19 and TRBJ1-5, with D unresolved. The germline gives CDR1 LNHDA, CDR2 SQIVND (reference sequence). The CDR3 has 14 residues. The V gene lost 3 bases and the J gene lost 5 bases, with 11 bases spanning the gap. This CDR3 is CASSMGRMDQPQHF. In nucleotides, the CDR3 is TGTGCCAGTAGTATGGGAAGGATGGATCAGCCCCAGCATTTT.

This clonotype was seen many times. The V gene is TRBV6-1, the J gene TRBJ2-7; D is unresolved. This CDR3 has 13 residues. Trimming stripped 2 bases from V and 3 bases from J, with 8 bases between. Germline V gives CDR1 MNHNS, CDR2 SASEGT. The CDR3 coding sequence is TGTGCCAGCAGTGAAATTCTGAACTACGAGCAGTACTTC. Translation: CASSEILNYEQYF.

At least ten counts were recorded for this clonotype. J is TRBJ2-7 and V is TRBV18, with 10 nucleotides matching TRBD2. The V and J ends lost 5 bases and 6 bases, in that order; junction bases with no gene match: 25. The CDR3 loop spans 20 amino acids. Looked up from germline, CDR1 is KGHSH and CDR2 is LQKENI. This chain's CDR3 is CASSARFTGTAAASGSEQYF. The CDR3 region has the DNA TGTGCCAGCTCAGCTCGATTCACCGGGACGGCAGCGGCTAGCGGGAGCGAGCAGTACTTC.

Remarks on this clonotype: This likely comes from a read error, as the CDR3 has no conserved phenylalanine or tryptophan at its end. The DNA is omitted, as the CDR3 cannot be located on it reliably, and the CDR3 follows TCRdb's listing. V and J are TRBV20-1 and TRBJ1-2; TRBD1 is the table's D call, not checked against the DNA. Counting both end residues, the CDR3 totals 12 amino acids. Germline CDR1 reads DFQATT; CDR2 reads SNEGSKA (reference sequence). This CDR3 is CSAREPAPGYNL.